This T cell receptor (beta chain) was sequenced during a study of CD8+ T cells in alopecia areata. Overall study findings and caveats: Among the cells sequenced in scalp samples are also the resident alphabeta T cells of normal skin. In patients, TCRs were shared less clearly than in mice, and HLA may possibly be involved. Greater clonality was observed in lesional scalp samples, especially alopecia totalis/universalis, versus normal scalp.

PBMCs provided sorted CD4+ and CD8+ T cells. A word on this clone: Its target is not known.

The authors extracted RNA and reverse transcribed it into cDNA as the sequencing template. TCRdb's copy holds only in-frame clones and misses some; the assay was immunoSEQ multiplex PCR. This sample yields some 110,000 clones, of which about 61% are seen a single time; around 2.8% belongs to the top ten. Trimming cost V 3 bases and J 2 bases; bases outside gene matches: 8. From germline, CDR1 is SGHNT and CDR2 YYREEE (reference sequence). The CDR3 loop spans 16 amino acids. This chain connects TRBV5-4 to TRBJ2-4, with TRBD1 identical over 7 bases. The material sequenced was CD4+ T cells sorted from blood. This clonotype was sampled from a human donor in good health. CDR3 sequence: CASSSGQVSTKNIQYF. The CDR3 DNA reads as TGTGCCAGCAGCTCTGGACAGGTGTCCACCAAAAACATTCAGTACTTC.